This TCR beta chain was recorded in a study of T-cell memory formation after mild COVID-19. Turning to the study itself: The study found TCR clusters largely donor specific.

The sample holds a few counts of this clonotype. Its antigen remains unidentified. TCRdb independently ran MiXCR on the 5' RACE reads; one entry per CDR3 protein. The sample has a few hundred thousand distinct CDR3 sequences; approximately 15% are singletons. Findings of the study overall: The finding that pre-infection memory included some responding clones suggested that cross-reactive memory joined. The CD4+ clones that contracted clustered mainly within CM and EM, and the CD8+ clones concentrated in EMRA. Nothing showed for sure that second-wave clones peaking on day 37 were SARS-CoV-2 specific.

V was trimmed by 1 base and J by 8 bases, leaving 10 bases between them. Germline values: CDR1 SGHNT, CDR2 YYREEE (reference sequence). The CDR3 is 13 amino acids. Sample: PBMCs or a T cell subset sorted from them (not recorded which). The sequence derives from a man aged 18 to 35 who had mild COVID-19 (a few samples of this study predate the infection). Cell type and time point are not known. The V gene is TRBV5-4, the J gene TRBJ2-1; tentative D call: TRBD1 (5 bases). The CDR3 nucleotides read TGTGCCAGCAGCTTGCATGGGGCATATGAGCAGTTCTTC. It codes for CASSLHGAYEQFF.